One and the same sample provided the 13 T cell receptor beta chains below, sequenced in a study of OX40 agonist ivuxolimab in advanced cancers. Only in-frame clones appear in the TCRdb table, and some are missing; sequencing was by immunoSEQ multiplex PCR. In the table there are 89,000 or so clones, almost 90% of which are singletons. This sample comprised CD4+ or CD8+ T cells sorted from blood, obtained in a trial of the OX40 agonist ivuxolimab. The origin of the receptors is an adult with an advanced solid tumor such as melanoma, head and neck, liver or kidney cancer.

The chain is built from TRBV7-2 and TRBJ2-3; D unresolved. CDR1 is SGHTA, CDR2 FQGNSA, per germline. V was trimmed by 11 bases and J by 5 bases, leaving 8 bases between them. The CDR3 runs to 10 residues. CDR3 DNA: TGTGCCTCTGGATTAGATACGCAGTATTTT. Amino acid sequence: CASGLDTQYF. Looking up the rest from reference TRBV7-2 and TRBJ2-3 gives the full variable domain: GAGVSQSPSNKVTEKGKDVELRCDPISGHTALYWYRQSLGQGLEFLIYFQGNSAPDKSGLPSDRFSAERTGGSVSTLTIQRTQQEDSAVYLCASGLDTQYFGPGTRLTVL.

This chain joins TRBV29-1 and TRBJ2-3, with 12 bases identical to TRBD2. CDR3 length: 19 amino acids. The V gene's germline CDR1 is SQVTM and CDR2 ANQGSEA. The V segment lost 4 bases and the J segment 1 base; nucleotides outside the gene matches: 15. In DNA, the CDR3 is TGCAGCGTTGGGGTCCTAGGACTAGCGGGATCGGTTGGCACAGATACGCAGTATTTT. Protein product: CSVGVLGLAGSVGTDTQYF.

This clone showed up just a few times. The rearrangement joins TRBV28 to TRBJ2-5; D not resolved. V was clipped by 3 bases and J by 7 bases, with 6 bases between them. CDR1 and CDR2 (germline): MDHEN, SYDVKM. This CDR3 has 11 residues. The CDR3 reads CASSFMGTQYF. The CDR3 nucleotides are TGTGCCAGCAGTTTTATGGGGACCCAGTACTTC.

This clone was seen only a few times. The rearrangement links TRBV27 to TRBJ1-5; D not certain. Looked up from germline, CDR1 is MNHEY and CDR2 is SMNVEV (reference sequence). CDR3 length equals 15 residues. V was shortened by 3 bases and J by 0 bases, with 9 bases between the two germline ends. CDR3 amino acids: CASSFSQVSNQPQHF. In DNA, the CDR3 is TGTGCCAGCAGTTTTTCGCAGGTTAGCAATCAGCCCCAGCATTTT.

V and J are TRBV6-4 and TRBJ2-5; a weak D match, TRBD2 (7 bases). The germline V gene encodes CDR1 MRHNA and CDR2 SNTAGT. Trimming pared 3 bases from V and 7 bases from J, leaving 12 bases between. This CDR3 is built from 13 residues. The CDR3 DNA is TGTGCCAGCAGTGAAGGGGGGGACGGGACCCAGTACTTC. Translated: CASSEGGDGTQYF.

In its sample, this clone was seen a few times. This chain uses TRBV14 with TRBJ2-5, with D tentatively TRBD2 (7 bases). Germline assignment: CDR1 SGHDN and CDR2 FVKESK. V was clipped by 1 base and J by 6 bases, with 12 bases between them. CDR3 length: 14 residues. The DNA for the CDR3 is TGTGCCAGCAGCCAAGCGGGGGGCTCACAGACCCAGTACTTC. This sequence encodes CASSQAGGSQTQYF.

The CDR3 loop reads CASSSNPRLVFNEQFF. In DNA, the CDR3 is TGTGCCAGCAGTTCCAACCCCAGACTAGTTTTCAATGAGCAGTTCTTC. The gene calls are TRBV27 and TRBJ2-1, with D possibly being TRBD2 (6 bases). Germline V gene sequence: CDR1 MNHEY, CDR2 SMNVEV (reference sequence). V was trimmed by 4 bases and J by 6 bases, leaving 19 bases between them. The CDR3 length is 16 residues.

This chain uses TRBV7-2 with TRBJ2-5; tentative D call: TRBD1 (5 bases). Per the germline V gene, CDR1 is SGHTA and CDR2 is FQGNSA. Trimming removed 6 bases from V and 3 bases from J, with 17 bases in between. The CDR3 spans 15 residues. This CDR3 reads CASRSYQGREETQYF. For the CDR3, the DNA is TGTGCCAGCAGGAGTTATCAGGGTCGGGAAGAGACCCAGTACTTC.

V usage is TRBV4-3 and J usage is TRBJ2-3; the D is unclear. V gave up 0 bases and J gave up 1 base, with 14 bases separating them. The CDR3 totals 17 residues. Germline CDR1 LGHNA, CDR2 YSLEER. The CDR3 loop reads CASSQELSVWGTDTQYF. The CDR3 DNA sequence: TGCGCCAGCAGCCAAGAGTTATCAGTGTGGGGCACAGATACGCAGTATTTT.

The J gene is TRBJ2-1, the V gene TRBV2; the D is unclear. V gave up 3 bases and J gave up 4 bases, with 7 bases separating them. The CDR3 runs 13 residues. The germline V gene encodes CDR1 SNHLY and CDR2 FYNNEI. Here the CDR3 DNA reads TGTGCCAGCAGTGATGGACGTTACAATGAGCAGTTCTTC. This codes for CASSDGRYNEQFF.

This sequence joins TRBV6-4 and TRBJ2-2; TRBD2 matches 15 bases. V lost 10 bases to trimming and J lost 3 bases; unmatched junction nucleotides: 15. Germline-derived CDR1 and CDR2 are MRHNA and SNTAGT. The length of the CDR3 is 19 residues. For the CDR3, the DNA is TGTGCCACCTTCCCCCCCGGACTAGCGGGAGGGATGGACACCGGGGAGCTGTTTTTT. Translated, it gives CATFPPGLAGGMDTGELFF.

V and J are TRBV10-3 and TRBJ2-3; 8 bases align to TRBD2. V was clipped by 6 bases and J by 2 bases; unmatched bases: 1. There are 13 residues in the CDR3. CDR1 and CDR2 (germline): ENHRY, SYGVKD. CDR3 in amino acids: CAISGRATDTQYF. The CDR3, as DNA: TGTGCCATCAGCGGGAGGGCCACAGATACGCAGTATTTT.

The CDR3 nucleotides read TGTGCCAGCAGCTTAAGGCCCCTCGGACAGGTTAACACTGAAGCTTTCTTT. It encodes CASSLRPLGQVNTEAFF. V and J are TRBV7-3 and TRBJ1-1, with 7 bases matching TRBD1. Per germline, CDR1 SGHTA and CDR2 FQGTGA. This CDR3 region has 17 residues. V lost 1 base and J lost 2; bases outside the gene matches: 10.